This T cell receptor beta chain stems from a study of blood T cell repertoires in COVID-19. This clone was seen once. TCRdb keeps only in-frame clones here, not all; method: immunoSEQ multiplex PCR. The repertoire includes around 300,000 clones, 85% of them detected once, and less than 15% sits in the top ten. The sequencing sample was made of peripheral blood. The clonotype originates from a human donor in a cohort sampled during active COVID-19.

The CDR3 protein is CASRGTVVGTEAFF. In DNA, the CDR3 is TGTGCCAGCCGGGGGACAGTCGTGGGCACTGAAGCTTTCTTT. The chain carries TRBV2 and TRBJ1-1, with TRBD1 identical over 7 bases. Germline CDR1 and CDR2: SNHLY and FYNNEI. The CDR3 has 14 residues. V gave up 8 bases and J gave up 4 bases; unmatched junction bases: 10.